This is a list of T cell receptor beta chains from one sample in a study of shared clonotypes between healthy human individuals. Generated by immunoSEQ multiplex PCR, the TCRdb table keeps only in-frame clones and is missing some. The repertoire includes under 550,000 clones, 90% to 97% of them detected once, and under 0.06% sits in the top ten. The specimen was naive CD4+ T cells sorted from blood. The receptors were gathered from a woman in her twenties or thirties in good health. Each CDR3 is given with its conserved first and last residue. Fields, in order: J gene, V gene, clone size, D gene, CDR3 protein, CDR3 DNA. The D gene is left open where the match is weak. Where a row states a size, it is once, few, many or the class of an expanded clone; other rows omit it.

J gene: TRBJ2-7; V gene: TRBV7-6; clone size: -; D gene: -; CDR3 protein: CASSSAPGPQPHEQYF; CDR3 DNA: TGTGCCAGCAGCTCTGCGCCGGGACCCCAACCCCACGAGCAGTACTTC
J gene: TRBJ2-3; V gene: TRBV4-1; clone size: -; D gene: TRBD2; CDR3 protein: CASSQDGTSGRIWAGTQYF; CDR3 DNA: TGCGCCAGCAGCCAAGATGGAACTAGCGGGAGGATTTGGGCCGGGACGCAGTATTTT
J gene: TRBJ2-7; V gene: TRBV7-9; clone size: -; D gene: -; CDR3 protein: CASSKLGQNSYEQYF; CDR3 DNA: TGTGCCAGCAGCAAACTAGGACAGAACTCCTACGAGCAGTACTTC
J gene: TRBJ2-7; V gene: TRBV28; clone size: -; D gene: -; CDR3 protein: CASSVPGSRESSYEQYF; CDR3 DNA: TGTGCCAGCAGTGTCCCGGGAAGTCGGGAGAGCTCCTACGAGCAGTACTTC
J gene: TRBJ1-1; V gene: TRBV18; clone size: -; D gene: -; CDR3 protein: CASSPRGEDEAEAFF; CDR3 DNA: TGTGCCAGCTCACCACGGGGGGAGGACGAGGCTGAAGCTTTCTTT
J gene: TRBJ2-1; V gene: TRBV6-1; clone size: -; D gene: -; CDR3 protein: CASSNRYNEQFF; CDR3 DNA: TGTGCCAGCAGCAATCGGTACAATGAGCAGTTCTTC
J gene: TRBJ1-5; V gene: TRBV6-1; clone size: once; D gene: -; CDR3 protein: CASSENLGLGQPQHF; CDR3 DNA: TGTGCCAGCAGCGAGAACCTAGGGCTTGGGCAGCCCCAGCATTTT
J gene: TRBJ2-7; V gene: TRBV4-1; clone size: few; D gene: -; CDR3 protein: CASSQGNEQYF; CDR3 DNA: TGCGCCAGCAGCCAAGGGAACGAGCAGTACTTC
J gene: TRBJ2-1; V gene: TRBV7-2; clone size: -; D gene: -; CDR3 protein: CASSLDGTGTHNEQFF; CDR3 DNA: TGTGCCAGCAGCTTAGATGGAACGGGGACGCACAATGAGCAGTTCTTC
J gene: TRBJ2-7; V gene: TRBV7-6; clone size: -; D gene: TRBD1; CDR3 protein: CASSPTPDRSYEQYF; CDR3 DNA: TGTGCCAGCAGCCCCACGCCGGACAGGTCCTACGAGCAGTACTTC
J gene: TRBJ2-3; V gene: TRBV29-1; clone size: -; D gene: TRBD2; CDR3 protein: CSVEQTSEDTQYF; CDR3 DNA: TGCAGCGTTGAACAGACTAGCGAAGATACGCAGTATTTT
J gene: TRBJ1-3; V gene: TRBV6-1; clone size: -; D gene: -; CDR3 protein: CASSDLRAVPSGNTIYF; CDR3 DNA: TGTGCCAGCAGTGACCTCCGTGCAGTCCCCTCTGGAAACACCATATATTTT
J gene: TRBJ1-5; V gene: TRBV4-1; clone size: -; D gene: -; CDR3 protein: CASSQDLRVDQPQHF; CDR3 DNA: TGCGCCAGCAGCCAAGATCTCCGGGTAGATCAGCCCCAGCATTTT
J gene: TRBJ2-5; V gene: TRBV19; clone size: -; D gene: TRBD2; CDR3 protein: CASNTGTSRETQYF; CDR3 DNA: TGTGCCAGTAACACCGGGACTAGCCGTGAGACCCAGTACTTC
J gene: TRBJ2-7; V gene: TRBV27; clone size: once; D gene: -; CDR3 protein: CASSSFGRSTPYEQYF; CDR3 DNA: TGTGCCAGCAGTTCTTTCGGGCGGAGTACCCCCTACGAGCAGTACTTC
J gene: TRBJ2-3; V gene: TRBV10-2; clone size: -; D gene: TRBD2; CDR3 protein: CASSELLQREDTDTQYF; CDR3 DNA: TGCGCCAGCAGTGAGCTTTTACAGCGGGAGGACACAGATACGCAGTATTTT
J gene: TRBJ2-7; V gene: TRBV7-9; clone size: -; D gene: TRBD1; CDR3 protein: CASSLVRGDRETNEQYF; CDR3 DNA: TGTGCCAGCAGCTTAGTCCGGGGGGACAGGGAGACTAACGAGCAGTACTTC
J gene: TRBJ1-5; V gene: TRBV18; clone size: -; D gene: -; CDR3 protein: CASSPQRSNQPQHF; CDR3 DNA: TGTGCCAGCTCACCGCAGCGTAGCAATCAGCCCCAGCATTTT
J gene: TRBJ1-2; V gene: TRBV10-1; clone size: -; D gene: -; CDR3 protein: CASSESTAQGQNGYTF; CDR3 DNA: TGCGCCAGCAGTGAGTCGACTGCCCAGGGGCAAAATGGCTACACCTTC
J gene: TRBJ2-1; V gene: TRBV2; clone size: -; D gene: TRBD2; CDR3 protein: CASTVSSGRGSYNEQFF; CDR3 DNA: TGTGCCAGCACCGTGTCTAGCGGGAGGGGGTCCTACAATGAGCAGTTCTTC
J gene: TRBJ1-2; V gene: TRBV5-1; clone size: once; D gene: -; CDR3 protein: CASSPRGESYGYTF; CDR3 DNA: TGCGCCAGCAGCCCACGAGGGGAGTCCTATGGCTACACCTTC
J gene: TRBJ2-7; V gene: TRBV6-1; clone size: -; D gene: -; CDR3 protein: CASRETGSSYEQYF; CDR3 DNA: TGTGCCAGCCGGGAGACAGGGTCCTCCTACGAGCAGTACTTC
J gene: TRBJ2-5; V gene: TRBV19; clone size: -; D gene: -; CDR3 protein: CASSDGPHWEETQYF; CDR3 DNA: TGTGCCAGTAGTGACGGGCCTCACTGGGAAGAGACCCAGTACTTC
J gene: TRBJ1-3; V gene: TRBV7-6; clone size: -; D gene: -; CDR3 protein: CASSLGPGGAAGNTIYF; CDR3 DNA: TGTGCCAGCAGCTTGGGGCCCGGGGGGGCGGCTGGAAACACCATATATTTT
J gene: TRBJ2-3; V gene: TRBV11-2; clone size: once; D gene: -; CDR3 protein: CASSLEWGLLMDTQYF; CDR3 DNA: TGTGCCAGCAGCTTAGAGTGGGGCCTCTTAATGGATACGCAGTATTTT
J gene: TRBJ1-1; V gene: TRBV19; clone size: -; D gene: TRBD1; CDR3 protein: CASSKDRVATEAFF; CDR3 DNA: TGTGCCAGTAGTAAGGACAGGGTAGCCACTGAAGCTTTCTTT
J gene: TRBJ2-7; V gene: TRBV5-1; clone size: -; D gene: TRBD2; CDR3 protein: CASSSVLAGSKYF; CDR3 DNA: TGCGCCAGCAGCTCCGTACTAGCGGGATCGAAGTACTTC
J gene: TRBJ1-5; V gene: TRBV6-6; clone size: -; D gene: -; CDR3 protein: CASKLGSDNQPQHF; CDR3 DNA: TGTGCCAGCAAGTTGGGGAGCGACAATCAGCCCCAGCATTTT
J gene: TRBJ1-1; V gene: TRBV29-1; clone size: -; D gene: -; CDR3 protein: CSVLRNTEAFF; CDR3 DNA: TGCAGCGTTTTACGTAACACTGAAGCTTTCTTT
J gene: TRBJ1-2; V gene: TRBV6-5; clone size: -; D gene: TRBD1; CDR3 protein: CASNSGTGDYGYTF; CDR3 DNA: TGTGCCAGCAACTCGGGGACAGGGGACTATGGCTACACCTTC
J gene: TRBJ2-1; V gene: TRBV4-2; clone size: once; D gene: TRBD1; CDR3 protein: CASSQDQGTGAGGEQFF; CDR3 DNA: TGTGCCAGCAGCCAAGATCAAGGGACAGGGGCCGGGGGTGAGCAGTTCTTC
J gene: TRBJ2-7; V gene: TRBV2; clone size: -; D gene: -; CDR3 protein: CASSRNGGYEQYF; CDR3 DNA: TGTGCCAGCAGCAGAAACGGGGGTTACGAGCAGTACTTC
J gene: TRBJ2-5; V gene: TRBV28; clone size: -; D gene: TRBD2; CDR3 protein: CASGTRSETQYF; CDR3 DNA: TGTGCCAGCGGGACTAGGAGTGAGACCCAGTACTTC
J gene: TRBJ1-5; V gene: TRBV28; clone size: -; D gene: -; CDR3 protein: CASSFGTGTQPQHF; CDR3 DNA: TGTGCCAGCAGTTTTGGTACGGGTACTCAGCCCCAGCATTTT
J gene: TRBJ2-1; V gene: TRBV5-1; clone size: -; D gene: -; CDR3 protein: CASSLVSEYNEQFF; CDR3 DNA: TGCGCCAGCAGCTTGGTGTCAGAATACAATGAGCAGTTCTTC
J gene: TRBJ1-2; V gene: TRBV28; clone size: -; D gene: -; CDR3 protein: CASSLQGNYGYTF; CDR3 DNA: TGTGCCAGCAGTTTACAGGGGAACTATGGCTACACCTTC
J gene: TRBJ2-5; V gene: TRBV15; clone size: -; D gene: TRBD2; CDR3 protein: CATSRGGLAVQETQYF; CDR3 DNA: TGTGCCACCAGCAGAGGAGGGCTAGCGGTACAAGAGACCCAGTACTTC
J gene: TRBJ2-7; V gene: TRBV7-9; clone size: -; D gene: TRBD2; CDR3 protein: CASSFSGSSYEQYF; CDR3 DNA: TGTGCCAGCAGCTTTAGCGGGAGCTCCTACGAGCAGTACTTC
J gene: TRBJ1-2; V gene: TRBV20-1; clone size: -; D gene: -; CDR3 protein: CSGENYGYTF; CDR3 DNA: TGCAGTGGAGAGAACTATGGCTACACCTTC
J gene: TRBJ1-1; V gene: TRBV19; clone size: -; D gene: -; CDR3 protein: CASTTERTEAFF; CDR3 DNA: TGTGCCAGTACGACGGAACGAACTGAAGCTTTCTTT
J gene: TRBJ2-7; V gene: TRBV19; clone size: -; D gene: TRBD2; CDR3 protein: CASSSGLAETYEQYF; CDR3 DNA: TGTGCCAGTAGTTCAGGACTAGCGGAAACCTACGAGCAGTACTTC
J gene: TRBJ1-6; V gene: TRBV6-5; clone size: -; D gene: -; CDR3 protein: CASRWGSGNSPLHF; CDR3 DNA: TGTGCCAGCAGGTGGGGGTCGGGGAATTCACCCCTCCACTTT
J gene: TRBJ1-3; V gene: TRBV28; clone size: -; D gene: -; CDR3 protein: CASRDSGNTIYF; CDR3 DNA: TGTGCCAGCAGGGACTCTGGAAACACCATATATTTT
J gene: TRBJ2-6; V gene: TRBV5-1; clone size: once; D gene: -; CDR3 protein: CASSLAGAGANVLTF; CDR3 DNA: TGCGCCAGCAGCTTGGCGGGCGCTGGGGCCAACGTCCTGACTTTC
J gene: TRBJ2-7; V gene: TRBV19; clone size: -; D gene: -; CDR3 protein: CASSIGGFYEQYF; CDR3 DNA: TGTGCCAGTAGTATTGGGGGGTTCTACGAGCAGTACTTC
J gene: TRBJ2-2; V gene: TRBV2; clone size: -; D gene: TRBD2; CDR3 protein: CASSELISGRRTGELFF; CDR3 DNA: TGTGCCAGCAGTGAACTGATTAGCGGGAGAAGAACCGGGGAGCTGTTTTTT
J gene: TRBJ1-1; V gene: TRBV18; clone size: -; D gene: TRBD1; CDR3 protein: CASSPRGRPEAFF; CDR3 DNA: TGTGCCAGCTCACCCAGGGGGCGACCTGAAGCTTTCTTT
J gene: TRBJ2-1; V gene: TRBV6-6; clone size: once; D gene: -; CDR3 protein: CASTRGSYNEQFF; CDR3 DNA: TGTGCCAGCACGCGCGGCTCCTACAATGAGCAGTTCTTC
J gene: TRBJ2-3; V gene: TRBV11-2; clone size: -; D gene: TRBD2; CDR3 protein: CASSLDEQRESTDTQYF; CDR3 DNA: TGTGCCAGCAGCTTAGATGAACAGCGGGAGAGCACAGATACGCAGTATTTT
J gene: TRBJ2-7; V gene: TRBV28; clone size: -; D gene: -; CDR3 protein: CASSPGTEPNEQYF; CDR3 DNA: TGTGCCAGCAGTCCCGGGACGGAGCCTAACGAGCAGTACTTC
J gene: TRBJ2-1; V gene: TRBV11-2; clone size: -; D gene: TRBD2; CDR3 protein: CASSSLYGGGPREQFF; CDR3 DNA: TGTGCCAGCAGCTCCCTATACGGGGGAGGGCCCAGGGAGCAGTTCTTC
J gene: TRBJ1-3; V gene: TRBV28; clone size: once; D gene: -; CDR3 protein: CATAGAGKSSGNTIYF; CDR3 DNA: TGTGCCACCGCTGGGGCAGGGAAGAGCTCTGGAAACACCATATATTTT
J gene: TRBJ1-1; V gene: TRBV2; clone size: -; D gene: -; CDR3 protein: CAGARQNPPAAFF; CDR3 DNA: TGTGCCGGCGCCCGACAGAACCCACCGGCAGCTTTCTTT
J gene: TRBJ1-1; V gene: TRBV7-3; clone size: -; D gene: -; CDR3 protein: CASSLGENTEAFF; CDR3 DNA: TGTGCCAGCAGCCTAGGAGAGAACACTGAAGCTTTCTTT
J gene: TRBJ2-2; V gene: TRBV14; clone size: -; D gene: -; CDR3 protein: CASSRLGTANTGELFF; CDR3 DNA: TGTGCCAGCAGCCGCCTCGGTACGGCGAACACCGGGGAGCTGTTTTTT
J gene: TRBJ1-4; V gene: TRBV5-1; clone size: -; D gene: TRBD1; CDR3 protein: CASSPGDSQHYQGHEKLFF; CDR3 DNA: TGCGCCAGCAGCCCCGGGGACAGCCAACACTATCAAGGTCATGAAAAACTGTTTTTT
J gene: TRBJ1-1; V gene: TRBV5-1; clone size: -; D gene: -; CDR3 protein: CASSRTLNTEAFF; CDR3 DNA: TGCGCCAGCAGCAGGACTTTGAACACTGAAGCTTTCTTT